The clone carrying this T cell receptor (beta chain) appeared a few times. This sample is part of a study of metastatic and nonmetastatic thyroid tumors. Source study methods: Building a distant-metastasis classifier for papillary thyroid cancer drew on CDR3 differences across clinicopathological groups. From the PCR reads, TCRdb re-called clones with MiXCR. The V and J calls follow TCRdb's processing rather than the paper's. The repertoire consists of about 19,000 clones, with about a quarter occurring once and the leading ten covering about 3.5%. The entire patient cohort was treatment-naive prior to thyroid surgery. CDR3 size: 15 residues. Germline assignment: CDR1 MNHNS and CDR2 SASEGT. Deletions cut 7 bases from V and 5 bases from J, with 20 bases between.

The chain is built from TRBV6-1 and TRBJ1-2, with a tentative D call TRBD1 (5 bases). This clonotype originated in a male donor with papillary thyroid cancer or a benign thyroid nodule (not recorded which). Some clones in this sample may be carry-over from other donors' samples. Specimen: blood. The chain's CDR3 is CASNPRDGWGYGYTF. DNA for the CDR3: TGTGCCAGCAACCCCCGGGACGGATGGGGGTATGGCTACACCTTC.